Listed here is a single T cell receptor beta chain. The antigen remains undetermined. The CDR3 runs to 14 residues. Per germline, CDR1 SGHTA and CDR2 FQGNSA. The V end lost 4 bases, the J end lost 2 bases, and 11 bases lay between the germline ends. This specimen comes from a study of cytomegalovirus exposure and HLA in healthy donors. Points from the study as a whole: A later analysis found that most CMV-associated TCR beta chains appeared HLA-restricted. Exclusion as indistinguishable affected some V segments, including TRBV6-2 and TRBV6-3.

The PCR had 60 Vbeta and 13 Jbeta primers. TCRdb keeps only in-frame clones here, not all; method: immunoSEQ multiplex PCR. The repertoire holds some 87,000 clones, with approximately 60% as singletons. This chain uses TRBV7-2 with TRBJ2-5, with a possible D match to TRBD2 (6 bases). The material sequenced was PBMCs. This receptor was identified in a woman younger than 45 in good health and CMV-seropositive. The CDR3 protein is CASSSTRGQETQYF. The CDR3, as DNA: TGTGCCAGCAGCTCGACCCGGGGGCAAGAGACCCAGTACTTC.